These 4 T cell receptor beta chains share one sample of origin, sequenced in a study of blood T cell repertoires in COVID-19. Produced via immunoSEQ multiplex PCR; TCRdb's table is partial and in-frame only. The sample contains 150,000 to 200,000 clones, around 80% of which appear only once. The sample taken for sequencing was peripheral blood. The receptor set was obtained from a woman aged 80 or over with acute or convalescent COVID-19.

This chain connects TRBV13 to TRBJ1-2, with TRBD1 matching 7 bases. Trimming cost V 5 bases and J 8 bases; bases outside gene matches: 8. Germline V lookup: CDR1 PRHDT, CDR2 FYEKMQ (reference sequence). The CDR3 runs to 13 residues. The CDR3 sequence: CASSDRTGDGYTF. CDR3 nucleotides: TGTGCCAGCAGCGACCGGACAGGAGACGGCTACACCTTC.

The CDR3 loop is CASSETGTALGKTQYF. CDR3 DNA sequence: TGTGCCAGCAGTGAAACCGGGACAGCCCTGGGGAAGACCCAGTACTTC. The chain couples TRBV6-1 to TRBJ2-5; the match to TRBD1 covers 7 bases. The V gene's germline CDR1 is MNHNS and CDR2 SASEGT. V lost 2 bases, J lost 6 bases, and 12 bases stayed unmatched. This CDR3 has 16 residues.

This rearrangement joins TRBV10-3 to TRBJ2-2, with D maybe TRBD2 (6 bases). CDR1 is ENHRY and CDR2 is SYGVKD in the germline V gene. This CDR3 spans 13 amino acids. V was trimmed by 5 bases and J by 5 bases, leaving 9 bases between them. CDR3: CAISTSTTGELFF. CDR3 nucleotides: TGTGCCATCAGTACTAGCACTACCGGGGAGCTGTTTTTT.

The chain couples TRBV9 to TRBJ2-7; 8 bases map to TRBD2. The germline V gene encodes CDR1 SGDLS and CDR2 YYNGEE. Trimming removed 4 bases from V and 0 bases from J; junction bases left unmatched: 6. The length of the CDR3 is 15 residues. Written as DNA, the CDR3 is TGTGCCAGCAGCCTCGGGGGGGAGAACTCCTACGAGCAGTACTTC. Its translation: CASSLGGENSYEQYF.